Shown below are 12 T cell receptor beta chains from a single sample sequenced in a study of CD8 T cells in ankylosing spondylitis. Study-level results: Blood of patients with ankylosing spondylitis appeared to be characterized by a TCR beta motif of several highly homologous variants.

One entry per CDR3 protein, called by TCRdb with MiXCR from the 5' RACE reads. Altogether fewer than 650,000 distinct CDR3 sequences are present, roughly 13% being singletons, with the ten largest covering around 7%. These TCRs' antigens remain unknown. The sequenced sample consisted of blood, either unsorted or a sorted T cell fraction (not recorded which). The receptors here all came from a male donor with ankylosing spondylitis.

The chain recombines TRBV12-5 with TRBJ2-2; TRBD2 aligns across 9 bases. The CDR3 is 18 amino acids. J gave up 2 bases and V 5 bases, and 12 bases lay outside the gene matches. Per the germline V gene, CDR1 is LGHNT and CDR2 is FRNRAP. The CDR3, as DNA: TGTGCTAGTGGTGACCCCGGCGGGAGGGCCTTAAACACCGGGGAGCTGTTTTTT. Residues: CASGDPGGRALNTGELFF.

The chain is built from TRBV5-1 and TRBJ2-2, with D unresolved. Germline CDR1 is SGHRS and CDR2 is YFSETQ. This CDR3 spans 15 amino acids. V was clipped by 0 bases and J by 3 bases, with 9 bases between them. The CDR3 DNA is TGCGCCAGCAGCTTGGAATCCCCCGACACCGGGGAGCTGTTTTTT. Amino acid sequence: CASSLESPDTGELFF.

The gene calls are TRBV5-1 and TRBJ1-1; the D gene is possibly TRBD1 (5 bases). Trimming cost V 0 bases and J 5 bases, with 11 bases left between them. Germline lookup yields CDR1 SGHRS and CDR2 YFSETQ. CDR3 length equals 14 residues. In DNA, the CDR3 is TGCGCCAGCAGCTTGGCCCAGGGAATGACTGAAGCTTTCTTT. Translating it yields CASSLAQGMTEAFF. Filled out from reference TRBV5-1 and TRBJ1-1, the complete variable domain reads KAGVTQTPRYLIKTRGQQVTLSCSPISGHRSVSWYQQTPGQGLQFLFEYFSETQRNKGNFPGRFSGRQFSNSRSEMNVSTLELGDSALYLCASSLAQGMTEAFFGQGTRLTVV.

This clonotype was counted only a few times. V and J are TRBV4-2 and TRBJ2-1; TRBD2 matches 10 bases. V was pared by 1 base and J by 8 bases, with 8 bases of the junction left unmatched. Germline assignment: CDR1 LGHNA and CDR2 YNFKEQ. The CDR3 has 16 residues. The CDR3 region has the DNA TGTGCCAGCAGCCAAGTGAATAGCGGGAGGAAAGATGAGCAGTTCTTC. This gives the protein CASSQVNSGRKDEQFF.

This clonotype was seen a few times. The chain combines TRBV7-9 with TRBJ2-5; 16 nucleotides agree with TRBD2. The V gene's germline CDR1 is SEHNR and CDR2 FQNEAQ (reference sequence). The CDR3 has 17 amino acids. V gave up 8 bases and J gave up 2 bases; unmatched junction bases: 8. CDR3 nucleotide sequence: TGTGCCAGCGGAGGGACTAGCGGGAGGGCGCTTCAAGAGACCCAGTACTTC. It specifies CASGGTSGRALQETQYF. The full variable domain, completed using reference TRBV7-9 and TRBJ2-5, is DTGVSQNPRHKITKRGQNVTFRCDPISEHNRLYWYRQTLGQGPEFLTYFQNEAQLEKSRLLSDRFSAERPKGSFSTLEIQRTEQGDSAMYLCASGGTSGRALQETQYFGPGTRLLVL.

V gene TRBV12-3 or TRBV12-4 combines with J gene TRBJ2-7, with 9 bases matching TRBD2. The CDR3 runs 14 residues. V dropped 6 bases and J dropped 0; count of bases not matched to a gene: 3. The CDR3 spells CASSLAGISYEQYF. DNA of the CDR3: TGTGCCAGCAGCCTAGCGGGAATCTCCTACGAGCAGTACTTC.

CDR3 residues: CASSIQGANNEQFF. The CDR3 DNA is TGTGCCAGCAGCATCCAGGGGGCCAACAATGAGCAGTTCTTC. This chain joins TRBV9 and TRBJ2-1, with 8 bases matching TRBD1. The junction had 5 bases not matched to a gene; V was cut back by 4 bases and J by 5 bases. The CDR3 is 14 amino acids. Looked up from germline, CDR1 is SGDLS and CDR2 is YYNGEE. The full variable domain, rest sourced from reference TRBV9 and TRBJ2-1, is DSGVTQTPKHLITATGQRVTLRCSPRSGDLSVYWYQQSLDQGLQFLIQYYNGEERAKGNILERFSAQQFPDLHSELNLSSLELGDSALYFCASSIQGANNEQFFGPGTRLTVL.

This rearrangement joins TRBV5-1 to TRBJ1-4, with 9 bases fitting TRBD1. Trimming cost V 4 bases and J 4 bases; bases outside gene matches: 5. The CDR3 extends over 15 amino acids. CDR1 and CDR2 (germline): SGHRS, YFSETQ. The CDR3 region has the DNA TGCGCCAGCAGCGCCGACAGGGGGGATAATGAAAAACTGTTTTTT. This translates into CASSADRGDNEKLFF. The full variable domain, in which reference TRBV5-1 and TRBJ1-4 provide the parts outside the CDR3, is KAGVTQTPRYLIKTRGQQVTLSCSPISGHRSVSWYQQTPGQGLQFLFEYFSETQRNKGNFPGRFSGRQFSNSRSEMNVSTLELGDSALYLCASSADRGDNEKLFFGSGTQLSVL.

The V gene is TRBV21-1, the J gene TRBJ2-1; the D call of TRBD1 is as the table states it, not checked on the DNA. TRBV21-1 is a recognized pseudogene. The CDR3 loop spans 15 amino acids. CDR3 DNA sequence: TGTGCCAGCAGCAAAGATAGTGGGGGTTACAATGAGCAGTTCTTC. Amino acids: CASSKDSGGYNEQFF.

This sequence joins TRBV5-1 and TRBJ2-1; D gene unclear. From germline, CDR1 is SGHRS and CDR2 YFSETQ. This CDR3 contains 15 residues. The V end was cut by 0 bases, the J end by 8 bases, with 15 bases between. CDR3 loop: CASSLESYRGYEQFF. The DNA of the CDR3 is TGCGCCAGCAGCTTGGAAAGCTACCGAGGTTATGAGCAGTTCTTC.

This clonotype was seen repeatedly, ten times or more. The genes are TRBV7-2 and TRBJ2-1; the D gene is possibly TRBD1 (5 bases). The V gene's germline CDR1 is SGHTA and CDR2 FQGNSA. The V and J ends lost 2 bases and 7 bases respectively, with 12 bases between them. The length of the CDR3 is 14 residues. The CDR3 reads CASSLLMTENEQFF. The CDR3 DNA is TGTGCCAGCAGCTTATTGATGACAGAAAATGAGCAGTTCTTC.

The V and J genes are TRBV15 and TRBJ1-2, with TRBD1 matching 11 bases. This CDR3 spans 14 amino acids. The V segment lost 5 bases and the J segment 7 bases; nucleotides outside the gene matches: 6. CDR1 and CDR2 (germline): LNHNV, YYDKDF (reference sequence). CDR3 amino acids: CATSPGQGVSGYTF. CDR3 DNA: TGTGCCACCAGCCCGGGACAGGGGGTTAGTGGCTACACCTTC.